The rows below give T cell receptor beta chains drawn from one sample of a study of beta chain features in type 1 diabetes. The assay was immunoSEQ multiplex PCR, and TCRdb's table has in-frame clones only and misses some. The top ten clones hold more than 0.015% of a sample with hundreds of thousands of clones, 10% to 15% of them seen once. Sequences were obtained from naive CD4+ T cells from blood. The source of these receptors is a young man in good health. CDR3s include the opening cysteine and the closing phenylalanine or tryptophan. Each record gives: V gene, D gene, J gene, clone size, CDR3 DNA, CDR3 protein. D genes are given only for firm matches. Part of the rows lack a size; the others show once, few, many or a class for expanded clones.

v_call: TRBV30; d_call: NA; j_call: TRBJ2-1; clone_size: NA; cdr3_nt: TGTGCCTGGAGTACGGGAGTCGACAATGAGCAGTTCTTC; cdr3_aa: CAWSTGVDNEQFF
v_call: TRBV9; d_call: NA; j_call: TRBJ1-2; clone_size: NA; cdr3_nt: TGTGCCAGCAGCGGCAGGACAGTTGGGGCCATCTATGGCTACACCTTC; cdr3_aa: CASSGRTVGAIYGYTF
v_call: TRBV4-3; d_call: TRBD2; j_call: TRBJ2-7; clone_size: few; cdr3_nt: TGCGCCAGCAGCCAAGATAGGCAGCGGGAGGTAAACGAGCAGTACTTC; cdr3_aa: CASSQDRQREVNEQYF
v_call: TRBV28; d_call: NA; j_call: TRBJ2-7; clone_size: NA; cdr3_nt: TGTGCCAGCAGTTCACAGGACTACGAGCAGTACTTC; cdr3_aa: CASSSQDYEQYF
v_call: TRBV6-6; d_call: TRBD2; j_call: TRBJ2-7; clone_size: NA; cdr3_nt: TGTGCCAGCAGTCCTAGCGGGACCTCCTACGAGCAGTACTTC; cdr3_aa: CASSPSGTSYEQYF
v_call: TRBV7-8; d_call: TRBD1; j_call: TRBJ1-1; clone_size: few; cdr3_nt: TGTGCCAGCAGCAGGGAGGACAGGGGAGTAGCTTTCTTT; cdr3_aa: CASSREDRGVAFF
v_call: TRBV6-6; d_call: TRBD1; j_call: TRBJ2-7; clone_size: NA; cdr3_nt: TGTGCCAGCAGTTACCGACAGGGGGGACGCGAGCAGTACTTC; cdr3_aa: CASSYRQGGREQYF
v_call: TRBV5-4; d_call: NA; j_call: TRBJ2-1; clone_size: few; cdr3_nt: TGTGCCAGCAGCTCCCCGGGGGGCGGGGGTTACAATGAGCAGTTCTTC; cdr3_aa: CASSSPGGGGYNEQFF
v_call: TRBV5-4; d_call: NA; j_call: TRBJ2-1; clone_size: NA; cdr3_nt: TGTGCCAGCAGCTTGGGCGGGGGCACCTACAATGAGCAGTTCTTC; cdr3_aa: CASSLGGGTYNEQFF
v_call: TRBV28; d_call: TRBD2; j_call: TRBJ2-7; clone_size: NA; cdr3_nt: TGTGCCAGCAGTTTAGATAGCGGGGCCCTTTACGAGCAGTACTTC; cdr3_aa: CASSLDSGALYEQYF
v_call: TRBV5-6; d_call: NA; j_call: TRBJ1-2; clone_size: few; cdr3_nt: TGTGCCAGCAGCTTGGGGCGGGAGCCGGGCTACACCTTC; cdr3_aa: CASSLGREPGYTF
v_call: TRBV28; d_call: NA; j_call: TRBJ2-1; clone_size: few; cdr3_nt: TGTGCCAGCAGGGCATACAATGAGCAGTTCTTC; cdr3_aa: CASRAYNEQFF
v_call: TRBV10-3; d_call: TRBD1; j_call: TRBJ2-7; clone_size: few; cdr3_nt: TGTGCCATCAGCAAAGGACAGGGCACTGTCGAGCAGTACTTC; cdr3_aa: CAISKGQGTVEQYF
v_call: TRBV19; d_call: TRBD2; j_call: TRBJ2-1; clone_size: NA; cdr3_nt: TGTGCCAGTACTAAACAAGCGGGAGTGCGAAATGAGCAGTTCTTC; cdr3_aa: CASTKQAGVRNEQFF
v_call: TRBV5-4; d_call: NA; j_call: TRBJ2-7; clone_size: few; cdr3_nt: TGTGCCAGCAGCTTGACTTCAGGGGGGTTCTACGAGCAGTACTTC; cdr3_aa: CASSLTSGGFYEQYF
v_call: TRBV5-4; d_call: TRBD1; j_call: TRBJ2-5; clone_size: few; cdr3_nt: TGTGCCAGCAGCCGCAGGACAGGACACCTCCAAGAGACCCAGTACTTC; cdr3_aa: CASSRRTGHLQETQYF
v_call: TRBV4-2; d_call: NA; j_call: TRBJ2-3; clone_size: few; cdr3_nt: TGTGCCAGCAGCCAAGTAAGTTCACGGGGCACAGATACGCAGTATTTT; cdr3_aa: CASSQVSSRGTDTQYF
v_call: TRBV29-1; d_call: TRBD1; j_call: TRBJ1-1; clone_size: many; cdr3_nt: TGCAGCGTTGAGTCGACAGGGATGAACACTGAAGCTTTCTTT; cdr3_aa: CSVESTGMNTEAFF
v_call: TRBV4-2; d_call: NA; j_call: TRBJ2-7; clone_size: NA; cdr3_nt: TGTGCCAGCAGCCAAGAAGGGGGTCCGGACGAGCAGTACTTC; cdr3_aa: CASSQEGGPDEQYF
v_call: TRBV18; d_call: NA; j_call: TRBJ2-1; clone_size: few; cdr3_nt: TGTGCCAGCCGAAAACAGGGTGCGGATGAGCAGTTCTTC; cdr3_aa: CASRKQGADEQFF
v_call: TRBV18; d_call: TRBD1; j_call: TRBJ2-7; clone_size: NA; cdr3_nt: TGTGCCAGCTCACCGGGACAGTACGAGCAGTACTTC; cdr3_aa: CASSPGQYEQYF
v_call: TRBV5-5; d_call: NA; j_call: TRBJ2-5; clone_size: few; cdr3_nt: TGTGCCAGCAGCTTGGTATTAGAGACCCAGTACTTC; cdr3_aa: CASSLVLETQYF
v_call: TRBV18; d_call: NA; j_call: TRBJ2-1; clone_size: few; cdr3_nt: TGTGCCAGCTCACCACGTTCTACGGATGAGCAGTTCTTC; cdr3_aa: CASSPRSTDEQFF
v_call: TRBV5-1; d_call: NA; j_call: TRBJ2-3; clone_size: NA; cdr3_nt: TGCGCCAGCAGCTTGCTACTACAGGGTTACAGCACAGATACGCAGTATTTT; cdr3_aa: CASSLLLQGYSTDTQYF
v_call: TRBV4-1; d_call: TRBD1; j_call: TRBJ1-3; clone_size: NA; cdr3_nt: TGCGCCAGCAGCAAAACAGGGGATTCTGGAAACACCATATATTTT; cdr3_aa: CASSKTGDSGNTIYF
v_call: TRBV6-5; d_call: NA; j_call: TRBJ2-7; clone_size: NA; cdr3_nt: TGTGCCAGCAGTTACTCTAGCGGCCCCTACGAGCAGTACTTC; cdr3_aa: CASSYSSGPYEQYF
v_call: TRBV5-1; d_call: NA; j_call: TRBJ2-3; clone_size: few; cdr3_nt: TGCGCCAGCAGCTTGGGACAGTCGCCGGGTACGCAGTATTTT; cdr3_aa: CASSLGQSPGTQYF
v_call: TRBV30; d_call: NA; j_call: TRBJ1-2; clone_size: NA; cdr3_nt: TGTGCCTGGAGTAGCGGGGATGTTGGCTACACCTTC; cdr3_aa: CAWSSGDVGYTF
v_call: TRBV30; d_call: NA; j_call: TRBJ1-2; clone_size: few; cdr3_nt: TGTGCCTGGAGGGTTCCAGGGTACTATGGCTACACCTTC; cdr3_aa: CAWRVPGYYGYTF
v_call: TRBV28; d_call: TRBD1; j_call: TRBJ2-6; clone_size: few; cdr3_nt: TGTGCCAGCAGTTTAGCCGGGACAGGGACTGGGGCCAACGTCCTGACTTTC; cdr3_aa: CASSLAGTGTGANVLTF
v_call: TRBV9; d_call: NA; j_call: TRBJ2-6; clone_size: NA; cdr3_nt: TGTGCCAGCAGCGTAGGTGCGGGGTTTGGGGCCAACGTCCTGACTTTC; cdr3_aa: CASSVGAGFGANVLTF
v_call: TRBV6-5; d_call: TRBD2; j_call: TRBJ2-1; clone_size: NA; cdr3_nt: TGTGCCAGCAGAGAGGGTAGCGGGGCACCAAGGGAGCAGTTCTTC; cdr3_aa: CASREGSGAPREQFF
v_call: TRBV19; d_call: NA; j_call: TRBJ2-7; clone_size: few; cdr3_nt: TGTGCCAGTAGTACAGGGTTCTCCTACGAGCAGTACTTC; cdr3_aa: CASSTGFSYEQYF
v_call: TRBV30; d_call: NA; j_call: TRBJ1-6; clone_size: few; cdr3_nt: TGTGCCTGGAGTGTACGGGACACTTCACCCCTCCACTTT; cdr3_aa: CAWSVRDTSPLHF
v_call: TRBV21-1; d_call: NA; j_call: TRBJ2-1; clone_size: few; cdr3_nt: TGTGCCAGCAACCAGGACAATGAGCAGTTCTTC; cdr3_aa: CASNQDNEQFF
v_call: TRBV5-1; d_call: NA; j_call: TRBJ2-7; clone_size: few; cdr3_nt: TGCGCCAGCAGCCCAACCCGGAGCTCCTACGAGCAGTACTTC; cdr3_aa: CASSPTRSSYEQYF
v_call: TRBV19; d_call: TRBD1; j_call: TRBJ1-5; clone_size: few; cdr3_nt: TGTGCCAGTAGTACCACAGGGGTCGATCAGCCCCAGCATTTT; cdr3_aa: CASSTTGVDQPQHF
v_call: TRBV5-4; d_call: TRBD2; j_call: TRBJ2-3; clone_size: NA; cdr3_nt: TGTGCCAGCAGCTTGCGGGGAGTTAGCGGGCCCAACACCACAGATACGCAGTATTTT; cdr3_aa: CASSLRGVSGPNTTDTQYF
v_call: TRBV28; d_call: TRBD1; j_call: TRBJ1-2; clone_size: few; cdr3_nt: TGTGCCAGCAGTTTCGACAGGGACTACACCTTC; cdr3_aa: CASSFDRDYTF
v_call: TRBV7-2; d_call: TRBD2; j_call: TRBJ2-3; clone_size: few; cdr3_nt: TGTGCCAGCAGCCACCGACTAGCGGGGAACACAGATACGCAGTATTTT; cdr3_aa: CASSHRLAGNTDTQYF
v_call: TRBV5-6; d_call: NA; j_call: TRBJ2-3; clone_size: few; cdr3_nt: TGTGCCAGCAGCTTGGGTCTCACAGATACGCAGTATTTT; cdr3_aa: CASSLGLTDTQYF
v_call: TRBV7-2; d_call: NA; j_call: TRBJ1-1; clone_size: NA; cdr3_nt: TGTGCCAGCAGCCTAGGGGCGTTATTATGGGAGGTAGAAGCTTTCTTT; cdr3_aa: CASSLGALLWEVEAFF
v_call: TRBV4-3; d_call: NA; j_call: TRBJ1-4; clone_size: NA; cdr3_nt: TGCGCCAGCAGCCAATCCCTGTATGGCAGAAAACTGTTTTTT; cdr3_aa: CASSQSLYGRKLFF